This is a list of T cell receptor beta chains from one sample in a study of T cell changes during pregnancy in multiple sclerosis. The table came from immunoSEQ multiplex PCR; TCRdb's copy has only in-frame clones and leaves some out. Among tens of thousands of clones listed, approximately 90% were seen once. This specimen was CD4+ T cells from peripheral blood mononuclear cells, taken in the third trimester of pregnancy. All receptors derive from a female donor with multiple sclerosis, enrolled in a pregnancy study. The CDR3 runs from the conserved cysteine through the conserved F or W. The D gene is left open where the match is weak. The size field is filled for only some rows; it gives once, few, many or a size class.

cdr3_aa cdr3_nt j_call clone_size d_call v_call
CASSVDTGGIYEQYF TGTGCCAGCAGCGTAGATACAGGGGGAATCTACGAGCAGTACTTC TRBJ2-7 . TRBD1 TRBV9
CASSQVHTGDSSYEQYF TGTGCCAGCAGCCAAGTCCACACGGGAGACAGCTCCTACGAGCAGTACTTC TRBJ2-7 . . TRBV4-2
CASSKGGETQYF TGTGCCAGCAGCAAAGGAGGGGAGACCCAGTACTTC TRBJ2-5 . . TRBV7-6
CASSPRGEAYNEQFF TGTGCCAGCAGCCCTCGCGGGGAAGCCTACAATGAGCAGTTCTTC TRBJ2-1 . . TRBV7-2
CASRLNYEQYF TGTGCCAGCAGACTAAACTACGAGCAGTACTTC TRBJ2-7 . . TRBV6-1
CASSSSGSNEKLFF TGCGCCAGCAGCTCAAGCGGCTCTAATGAAAAACTGTTTTTT TRBJ1-4 . . TRBV5-1
CASSFNRGGKTQYF TGTGCCAGCAGCTTTAACAGGGGAGGAAAGACCCAGTACTTC TRBJ2-5 once . TRBV11-1
CASSITDTQAFF TGCGCCAGCAGTATAACCGACACCCAAGCTTTCTTT TRBJ1-1 . . TRBV5-1
CASSYDRAGGYNEQFF TGTGCCAGCTCGTATGACCGAGCGGGGGGCTACAATGAGCAGTTCTTC TRBJ2-1 once TRBD2 TRBV25-1
CASRRQGEEAFF TGTGCCAGTCGCAGACAGGGGGAGGAGGCTTTCTTT TRBJ1-1 . TRBD1 TRBV18